This T cell receptor (beta chain) was retrieved from a study of PD-1 blockade in classical Hodgkin lymphoma. Regarding the study as a whole: TCR diversity in CD4+, not CD8+, cells rose significantly by C4D1. Complete responders possessed baseline diversity comparable to newly diagnosed patients. Reports described newly diagnosed patients as having lower baseline TCR diversity than healthy donors.

Germline values: CDR1 MNHEY, CDR2 SMNVEV (reference sequence). CDR3 length: 16 amino acids. J was trimmed by 4 bases and V by 5 bases; bases with no gene match: 9. Time point of the sample: cycle 4 day 1 (C4D1), after more than five weeks of nivolumab. Brentuximab vedotin exposure varied among the patients, all of whom had relapsed after autologous stem cell transplantation. Data came from immunoSEQ multiplex PCR; TCRdb stores just in-frame clones and leaves some out. The table lists approximately 9,700 clones, about 82% of them singletons. With respect to this clone: Its antigen is not identified.

The specimen was peripheral blood mononuclear cells (PBMCs), collected before the fourth cycle of nivolumab. The TCR was taken from a human donor with classical Hodgkin lymphoma. The rearrangement uses TRBV27 and TRBJ1-5, with 9 bases matching TRBD1. The CDR3 reads CASSVDRGFGNQPQHF. CDR3 coding DNA: TGTGCCAGCAGTGTGGACAGGGGTTTTGGGAATCAGCCCCAGCATTTT.